This T cell receptor beta chain derives from a study of CD8+CD57+ T cells in acquired aplastic anemia. Overall study context: Sorted CD4+ plus CD8+ cells gave DNA averaging about 3.2 ug. Healthy donor sequencing depth: approximately 9.9 million CD4+, some 11 million CD8+ reads.

Germline CDR1 reads SGDLS; CDR2 reads YYNGEE. V was pared by 2 bases and J by 0 bases, with 12 bases of the junction left unmatched. This CDR3 is 18 amino acids long. General study findings and limits: Significance was not reached for CD8+ Simpson's diversity between patients and controls. Patients shared approximately 30 CD8+ CDR3 sequences with controls.

Profiling of TCR beta VDJ combinations and CDR3 sequences used genomic DNA as template. TCRdb reprocessed the reads via MiXCR and lists one record per CDR3 protein. The sample yields over 200,000 distinct CDR3 sequences, under 65% seen once. For this clonotype: Its antigen is undetermined.

The sequenced sample was sorted CD4+, CD8+, or CD8+CD57+ T cells (not recorded which) from PBMCs. The chain recombines TRBV9 with TRBJ2-3, with 7 nucleotides matching TRBD2. The TCR was taken from a human donor in good health. DNA of the CDR3: TGTGCCAGCAGCGTCTGGGGGTCTGGGGACTACAGCACAGATACGCAGTATTTT. This translates into CASSVWGSGDYSTDTQYF. Variable domain in full (rest from reference TRBV9 and TRBJ2-3): DSGVTQTPKHLITATGQRVTLRCSPRSGDLSVYWYQQSLDQGLQFLIQYYNGEERAKGNILERFSAQQFPDLHSELNLSSLELGDSALYFCASSVWGSGDYSTDTQYFGPGTRLTVL.